The 32 T cell receptor beta chains below come from one sample, sequenced in a study of blood T cells in healthy people across ages. A second roughly 6 to 11 cycle PCR used barcoded and J-beta primers. TCRdb reanalysed the 5' RACE reads using MiXCR and keeps one entry per CDR3 protein. The sample has some 780,000 distinct CDR3 sequences, around 50% seen once. The sequenced sample was blood. Receptor source: a man aged 40-49 years in good health.

The rearrangement links TRBV20-1 to TRBJ2-3; TRBD2 matches at 13 bases. CDR1 is DFQATT, CDR2 SNEGSKA, per germline (reference sequence). This CDR3 is 14 amino acids long. Trimming took 6 bases from V and 8 from J; bases not matched to a gene: 8. The CDR3 is CSATSGGDVGTQYF. In nucleotides, the CDR3 is TGCAGTGCCACTAGCGGGGGGGATGTGGGTACGCAGTATTTT.

The chain has TRBV24-1 and TRBJ2-4, with TRBD2 as a possible D gene (6 bases). The end of the DNA aligns better with TRBJ2-5, so the J call may be wrong. CDR3 length: 13 residues. The germline V gene has CDR1 KGHDR and CDR2 SFDVKD. The CDR3, as DNA: TGTGCCACCAGGGAGGGCAGGGAAGAGACCCAGTACTTC. It encodes CATREGREETQYF.

The chain is built from TRBV20-1 and TRBJ2-4, with 7 bases fitting TRBD2. TRBJ2-7 explains the end of the DNA better; the J call may be wrong. Germline values: CDR1 DFQATT, CDR2 SNEGSKA (reference sequence). The CDR3 covers 15 residues. The CDR3 bases are TGCAGTGCCAGTACCCGGGAGGTCCAGGAGTACGAGCAGTACTTC. This gives the protein CSASTREVQEYEQYF.

On this clonotype itself: Sequence at one end of the junction differs from germline and may be a read error. This chain connects TRBV3-1 to TRBJ2-3; D remains ambiguous. The CDR3 has 15 amino acids. The germline V gene has CDR1 LGHDT and CDR2 YNNKEL (reference sequence). CDR3 in DNA: TGTGTCAGCAGCCAAGATTACGGAACAACAGATACGCAGTATTTT. It yields the protein CVSSQDYGTTDTQYF.

The chain combines TRBV20-1 with TRBJ2-1; D may match TRBD1 or TRBD2 (6 bases each). Per the germline V gene, CDR1 is DFQATT and CDR2 is SNEGSKA (reference sequence). The CDR3 contains 15 residues. V was pared by 1 base and J by 16 bases, with 26 bases between. This CDR3 is CSARGRVGGYTEAFF. CDR3 nucleotides: TGCAGTGCTAGAGGTCGGGTGGGGGGCTACACTGAAGCTTTCTTC.

The CDR3 coding sequence is TGTGCCACCGGGCGCGGGTCTGGGGCCAACGTCCTGACTTTC. Protein: CATGRGSGANVLTF. The chain combines TRBV24-1 with TRBJ2-6; TRBD2 is a possible D gene (5 bases). The CDR3 sequence is 14 residues long. Deletions cut 9 bases from V and 1 base from J, with 9 bases between. Germline V lookup: CDR1 KGHDR, CDR2 SFDVKD.

In regard to this clonotype: At one end the junction does not follow the germline gene, possibly because of a read error. This chain uses TRBV4-3 with TRBJ2-5, with 8 bases that match TRBD2. The CDR3 runs to 14 residues. Germline values: CDR1 LGHNA, CDR2 YSLEER. Here the CDR3 DNA reads TGCGCCAGCAGCCCGGGACTAGGTAGGGCCGAGCAGCACTTC. Encoded protein: CASSPGLGRAEQHF.

This clonotype was counted once. The CDR3 nucleotides are TGTGCCAGCAGCTTAGCAGGGTTCAGGGGTCAGTACTTC. Translated, it gives CASSLAGFRGQYF. V is TRBV7-6 and J is TRBJ2-5, with TRBD1 as a possible D gene (6 bases). Looked up from germline, CDR1 is SGHVS and CDR2 is FNYEAQ. V was clipped by 0 bases and J by 11 bases, with 13 bases between them. CDR3 length: 13 residues.

The chain uses TRBV20-1 and TRBJ1-2; D ambiguous. This CDR3 is built from 13 residues. The V gene's germline CDR1 is DFQATT and CDR2 SNEGSKA (reference sequence). The V end was cut by 5 bases, the J end by 13 bases, with 23 bases between. DNA for the CDR3: TGCAGTGCTCCGAAGGACCCCGGCGCTCACAGCACCTTC. Translating gives CSAPKDPGAHSTF.

This clonotype came up once. The rearrangement links TRBV24-1 to TRBJ1-1; D is ambiguous. The CDR3 runs to 13 residues. Germline CDR1 and CDR2: KGHDR and SFDVKD. Trimming pared 1 base from V and 5 bases from J, leaving 7 bases between. CDR3: CATSDFGGTEAFF. The CDR3 coding sequence is TGTGCCACCAGTGATTTTGGTGGAACTGAAGCTTTCTTT.

The chain combines TRBV28 with TRBJ2-5; 8 bases match TRBD2. The J segment lost 3 bases and the V segment lost 5 bases, leaving 2 bases of the junction unmatched. The CDR3 covers 13 residues. Per the germline V gene, CDR1 is MDHEN and CDR2 is SYDVKM. As DNA, the CDR3 is TGTGCCAGCAGTCCAGCGGGGGAAGAGACCCAGTACTTC. It translates to CASSPAGEETQYF.

There are a few counts of this clonotype. The rearrangement links TRBV4-1 to TRBJ2-3; the match to TRBD2 covers 7 bases. This CDR3 contains 16 residues. Germline-derived CDR1 and CDR2 are MGHRA and YSYEKL. The trim removed 1 base at V and 0 bases at J, leaving 4 bases unmatched. DNA of the CDR3: TGCGCCAGCAGCCAAGTCGGGAGGACTAGCACAGATACGCAGTATTTT. It translates to CASSQVGRTSTDTQYF.

V and J are TRBV30 and TRBJ1-4; tentative D call: TRBD1 (5 bases). Trimming took 2 bases from V and 5 from J, leaving 15 bases between them. CDR1 is GTSNPN and CDR2 is SVGIG in the germline V gene (reference sequence). CDR3 length: 15 amino acids. The CDR3 protein is CAWSPGGVSNEKLFF. The CDR3 nucleotides read TGTGCCTGGAGTCCTGGGGGGGTGTCGAATGAAAAACTGTTTTTT.

This clonotype came up a few times. CDR3 bases: TGTGCCAGCAGTACGGACAGGGGGCATAATTCACCCCTCCACTTT. Protein product: CASSTDRGHNSPLHF. The V and J genes are TRBV6-2 or TRBV6-3 and TRBJ1-6; 11 bases fit TRBD1. The CDR3 is made up of 15 amino acids. V gave up 5 bases and J gave up 5 bases; unmatched junction bases: 2. Germline CDR1 reads MNHEY; CDR2 reads SVGEGT.

The chain uses TRBV5-1 and TRBJ2-1, with D maybe TRBD1 (6 bases). The J call may be in error: the DNA end matches TRBJ2-7 better. This CDR3 contains 17 residues. Germline V gives CDR1 SGHRS, CDR2 YFSETQ. The DNA of the CDR3 is TGCGCCAGCAGCTTTTTTTTCGTGGGCAGGGGTCCGTACGAGCAGTACTTC. Translation gives CASSFFFVGRGPYEQYF.

This chain links TRBV7-2 with TRBJ2-1; TRBD2 is a possible D gene (6 bases). The germline V gene has CDR1 SGHTA and CDR2 FQGNSA. The CDR3 loop spans 14 amino acids. V shed 1 base and J shed 10 bases, with 14 bases lying between them. CDR3 residues: CASSLGLVSYEQFF. The CDR3 DNA is TGTGCCAGCAGCTTAGGACTAGTCTCCTACGAGCAGTTCTTC. Filled out from reference TRBV7-2 and TRBJ2-1, the complete variable domain reads GAGVSQSPSNKVTEKGKDVELRCDPISGHTALYWYRQSLGQGLEFLIYFQGNSAPDKSGLPSDRFSAERTGGSVSTLTIQRTQQEDSAVYLCASSLGLVSYEQFFGPGTRLTVL.

The rearrangement joins TRBV12-3 or TRBV12-4 to TRBJ1-1, with no clear D. V lost 1 base and J 8 bases, leaving 8 bases between the germline ends. The CDR3 runs 12 residues. The CDR3 DNA reads TGTGCCAGCAGTTTAGGTTCTGGCGAAGCTTTCTTT. Amino acids: CASSLGSGEAFF.

The genes are TRBV6-6 and TRBJ2-4, with 7 bases identical to TRBD1. Losses at the gene ends were 6 bases for V and 1 base for J; bases not matched to a gene: 6. The germline CDR1 and CDR2 sequences are MNHNY and SVGAGI (reference sequence). There are 15 residues in the CDR3. The CDR3 coding sequence is TGTGCCAGCAGCCGGGACAGAGGGGCCAAAAACATTCAGTACTTC. It encodes CASSRDRGAKNIQYF.

J is TRBJ1-1 and V is TRBV5-6, with D possibly matching TRBD1 (5 bases). V lost 4 bases and J 4 bases, leaving 17 bases between the germline ends. The V gene's germline CDR1 is SGHDT and CDR2 YYEEEE. The CDR3 runs to 15 residues. For the CDR3, the DNA is TGTGCCAGCAGCCGTGGGGCCAAGGGCGGCACTGAAGCTTTCTTT. Protein product: CASSRGAKGGTEAFF.

This clonotype was seen at least ten times. This chain connects TRBV29-1 to TRBJ2-1; 7 positions agree with TRBD1. Germline assignment: CDR1 SQVTM and CDR2 ANQGSEA. The ends lost 1 base at V and 2 bases at J; junction bases unmatched: 5. The CDR3 has 15 amino acids. CDR3 sequence: CSVEGRGITYNEQFF. The CDR3 bases are TGCAGCGTTGAAGGCAGGGGGATCACCTACAATGAGCAGTTCTTC.

There are a few counts of this clonotype. The chain links TRBV20-1 to TRBJ2-7; TRBD1 aligns across 9 bases. V trimming: 2 bases; J trimming: 5 bases; junction bases outside the gene matches: 10. CDR3 length: 15 amino acids. CDR1 and CDR2 (germline): DFQATT, SNEGSKA (reference sequence). CDR3 residues: CSARPPGTGYNEQYF. The CDR3 DNA is TGCAGTGCTAGACCTCCCGGGACAGGGTATAACGAGCAGTACTTC.

The chain couples TRBV28 to TRBJ2-1, with TRBD1 identical over 10 bases. The CDR3 covers 15 residues. The J segment lost 10 bases and the V segment lost 6 bases, leaving 12 bases of the junction unmatched. Germline V lookup: CDR1 MDHEN, CDR2 SYDVKM. CDR3 loop: CASSSRTGGHYEQFF. The DNA of the CDR3 is TGTGCCAGCAGCTCTCGGACAGGGGGACACTACGAGCAGTTCTTC.

This clonotype has just a few counts. This chain joins TRBV14 and TRBJ1-2; D unclear. V gave up 4 bases and J gave up 8 bases, with 32 bases separating them. From germline, CDR1 is SGHDN and CDR2 FVKESK. The CDR3 contains 19 residues. The CDR3 is CASSPYVERLPRRSKGYTF. CDR3 DNA sequence: TGTGCCAGCAGCCCGTATGTCGAACGTCTGCCGCGGAGATCAAAAGGCTACACCTTC.

This chain joins TRBV27 and TRBJ2-4, with 15 bases lining up with TRBD2. TRBJ2-7 matches the DNA end more closely, so the J call is doubtful. Germline lookup yields CDR1 MNHEY and CDR2 SMNVEV (reference sequence). There are 18 residues in the CDR3. CDR3 sequence reads: CASSPGLAGGTSVDEQYF. Here the CDR3 DNA reads TGTGCCAGCAGTCCCGGACTAGCGGGAGGGACCTCCGTCGACGAGCAGTACTTC.

The CDR3 loop is CASSSDRGVKDTQYF. CDR3 bases: TGTGCCAGCAGTTCCGACAGGGGTGTTAAAGATACGCAGTATTTT. This rearrangement joins TRBV12-3 or TRBV12-4 to TRBJ2-3; 8 positions match TRBD1. The CDR3 consists of 15 residues. After removal of 4 bases from V and 5 bases from J, the junction contained 8 bases not matched to a gene.

V gene TRBV4-1 combines with J gene TRBJ1-4; D call uncertain. This CDR3 contains 15 residues. Between the trimmed V and J ends, which lost 4 bases and 5 bases, there was a span of 14 bases. CDR1 is MGHRA and CDR2 is YSYEKL in the germline V gene. The DNA for the CDR3 is TGCGCCAGCAGCCGAACCAACGAGGTCAATGAAAAACTGTTTTTT. Protein product: CASSRTNEVNEKLFF.

The chain links TRBV7-2 to TRBJ2-1; D uncertain. Deletions cut 3 bases from V and 5 bases from J, with 8 bases between. The CDR3 consists of 13 residues. The germline CDR1 and CDR2 sequences are SGHTA and FQGNSA. CDR3 amino acids: CASSFYTNNEQFF. In DNA form, the CDR3 reads TGTGCCAGCAGCTTCTACACCAACAATGAGCAGTTCTTC. The full variable domain, its missing parts supplied by reference TRBV7-2 and TRBJ2-1, is GAGVSQSPSNKVTEKGKDVELRCDPISGHTALYWYRQSLGQGLEFLIYFQGNSAPDKSGLPSDRFSAERTGGSVSTLTIQRTQQEDSAVYLCASSFYTNNEQFFGPGTRLTVL.

This clonotype has more than one count but fewer than ten. The CDR3 spells CASSGVGTYEQYF. The CDR3 region has the DNA TGTGCCAGCAGTGGAGTCGGTACCTACGAGCAGTACTTC. The chain has TRBV12-3 or TRBV12-4 and TRBJ2-7; D not resolved. The CDR3 has 13 amino acids. Trimming took 5 bases from V and 2 from J, leaving 10 bases between them.

The chain links TRBV7-3 to TRBJ1-3; 7 positions match TRBD1. Trimming at V came to 4 bases and at J to 11 bases, leaving 5 bases not matched to a gene. The CDR3 is 12 amino acids. Per the germline V gene, CDR1 is SGHTA and CDR2 is FQGTGA. The CDR3 nucleotides read TGTGCCAGCAGCTCCCGGCAGGGGGCCATATATTTT. It specifies CASSSRQGAIYF.

The V and J genes are TRBV7-2 and TRBJ2-3, with 7 bases that match TRBD2. Trimming removed 2 bases from V and 4 bases from J; junction bases left unmatched: 12. Germline CDR1 reads SGHTA; CDR2 reads FQGNSA. The CDR3 is 17 residues long. CDR3 sequence: CASSLRLVGGKADTQYF. The CDR3 DNA sequence: TGTGCCAGCAGCTTAAGGCTAGTGGGGGGGAAAGCAGATACGCAGTATTTT. Using reference TRBV7-2 and TRBJ2-3 for the parts outside the CDR3, the full variable domain is GAGVSQSPSNKVTEKGKDVELRCDPISGHTALYWYRQSLGQGLEFLIYFQGNSAPDKSGLPSDRFSAERTGGSVSTLTIQRTQQEDSAVYLCASSLRLVGGKADTQYFGPGTRLTVL.

In this sample, this clonotype turned up a few times. The rearrangement joins TRBV20-1 to TRBJ1-2, with TRBD1 matching over 8 bases. The germline V gene encodes CDR1 DFQATT and CDR2 SNEGSKA (reference sequence). This CDR3 contains 15 residues. Germline trimming cut 0 bases from V and 4 bases from J; bases unmatched to any gene: 7. CDR3 region: CSARDPQGVFYGYTF. The DNA for the CDR3 is TGCAGTGCTAGAGATCCACAGGGGGTCTTCTATGGCTACACCTTC.

This clonotype occurred a few times. CDR3 nucleotide sequence: TGTGCCAGCAGCCGAGAGGGCGTCGATACGCAGTATTTT. Protein sequence: CASSREGVDTQYF. The chain is built from TRBV7-2 and TRBJ2-3; weak D call: TRBD2 (5 bases). The CDR3 has 13 residues. Germline V gene sequence: CDR1 SGHTA, CDR2 FQGNSA. Deletions cut 5 bases from V and 6 bases from J, with 12 bases between.